This TCR beta chain was sequenced for a study of blood T cell repertoires in COVID-19 (TCRdb year 2020). A note on the overall study: The collaborator samples originated in the United States, Italy and Spain and spanned the acute and convalescent phases of COVID-19. The material from the prospective study consisted of cDNA or gDNA derived from T cells, B-cell-depleted T cells, or PBMCs. Subjects who had been exposed to COVID-19, were actively infected with it, or had recovered from it provided the deeply sampled blood TCRbeta repertoires that made up the dataset. The repertoires were released in a freely available public database intended as a resource for research on the immune response to SARS-CoV-2. Samples came from the ongoing ImmuneRACE study (first 160 participants) plus 1,254 subjects from 6 global collaborators. A de-identified subject ID, COVID-19 status, age in years and sex were almost always included in the sample metadata. Where available, HLA class I and class II types were taken from metadata supplied by the sample provider and were not determined by assay-based typing.

The CDR3 runs 14 residues from the cysteine to the phenylalanine. The sequence is cut down to CDR3 DNA, 42 bases in frame from base 1. Between the V and J ends, shortened by 0 bases and 1 base respectively, the junction contains 7 bases. CDR1 and CDR2 are read off the germline V gene as SGDLS and YYNGEE. With respect to this clone: Its antigen remains undetermined. Base qualities were left out, and no much larger clone turns up one base away.

Study-wide conclusions, independent of this receptor: Clinical and demographic metadata were provided uncurated, with the amount varying by source and participant.

TCRbeta CDR3 regions were amplified from genomic DNA by means of the immunoSEQ Assay, a bias-controlled multiplex PCR. Processing in the source paper ran as follows. The number of nucleated cells in each sample was estimated by amplification of reference gene primers within the assay. Sequence reads were collapsed and filtered to measure the absolute abundance of every unique TCRbeta CDR3 rearrangement. Productive Simpson clonality was computed per sample as the square root of Simpson's diversity index over productive rearrangements. The source is immuneACCESS, and TCRdb retained only in-frame sequences with V and J called. Part of the clones is not carried over; for the studies checked, unresolved V genes explain less than half of this, and the remainder is unexplained. V, J and clone size derive from that table, while D and trimming were established from the DNA sequence. The sample table holds some 150,000 clones, of which approximately 80% were seen once. The leading ten clones occupy 10% to 15% of the sample.

The collaborating institutions used their own protocols to collect whole blood in K2EDTA tubes. For TCRbeta analysis, collaborators shipped samples as frozen whole blood, isolated PBMCs, or DNA extracted from either of those sample types. The chain is made from TRBV9 and TRBJ2-5; confidence is insufficient to name the D gene. Material: peripheral blood. The receptor was isolated from a man aged 55 to 70 with active or convalescent COVID-19. The CDR3 corresponds to CASSVGSSQETQYF. The DNA sequence reads TGTGCCAGCAGCGTAGGGAGCAGCCAAGAGACCCAGTACTTC.